Sequencing of this T cell receptor (beta chain) was carried out in a study of T cell responses to AZD1222 COVID-19 vaccine. Study findings and constraints: Along spike, vaccine-associated CD4 TCRs were found throughout, with dominance at 160-218 and 743-854. At baseline, just 6 or 7 AZD1222 recipients tested seropositive. The donors showed a predominance of white British ancestry and of females, with possible underestimation of clonal diversity.

A note on this clone: Antigen: not known. Additional DNA sequences in this sample encode the identical CDR3.

The method was immunoSEQ multiplex PCR; TCRdb's version includes in-frame clones alone and lacks a portion of them. The table shows roughly 150,000 clones, with approximately 90% occurring only once. V was pared by 3 bases and J by 2 bases, with 7 bases between. This CDR3 region has 13 residues. The germline gives CDR1 SGHNT, CDR2 YENEEA. The TCR comes from an adult who received the AZD1222 COVID-19 vaccine. Sequences were derived from peripheral blood, sampled 28 days after the second AZD1222 dose. The chain joins TRBV11-3 to TRBJ1-1; D is perhaps TRBD1 (6 bases). CDR3 residues: CASSLGQNTEAFF. In nucleotides, the CDR3 is TGTGCCAGCAGCTTGGGACAAAACACTGAAGCTTTCTTT.